These 25 T cell receptor beta chains originate from one sample sequenced in a study of blood T cell repertoires in COVID-19. Generated by immunoSEQ multiplex PCR, the TCRdb table keeps only in-frame clones and is missing some. The sample has tens of thousands of clones; over 70% are singletons. The sample comprised peripheral blood. The receptors were sampled from a middle-aged man with active or convalescent COVID-19.

CDR3 bases: TGCAGCGCTGGGCTTGAAGCTTTCTTT. This gives the protein CSAGLEAFF. This chain joins TRBV29-1 and TRBJ1-1; no firm D call. Between the trimmed V and J ends, which lost 7 bases and 7 bases, there was a span of 7 bases. CDR3 length: 9 amino acids. Germline-derived CDR1 and CDR2 are SQVTM and ANQGSEA.

The CDR3 sequence: CAISFSEADGYTF. In DNA form, the CDR3 reads TGTGCCATCAGTTTTTCAGAGGCGGATGGCTACACCTTC. The gene calls are TRBV10-3 and TRBJ1-2, with D unresolved. CDR3 length: 13 residues. Germline values: CDR1 ENHRY, CDR2 SYGVKD. The germline V and J ends were trimmed by 5 bases and 6 bases, with 13 bases remaining between them.

This clone was recorded once. For the CDR3, the DNA is TGTGCCAGCAGCTTATGGGGCGGGGCGGACTACAATGAGCAGTTCTTC. Its protein is CASSLWGGADYNEQFF. The V and J genes are TRBV7-9 and TRBJ2-1; D perhaps matches TRBD2 (6 bases). Germline lookup yields CDR1 SEHNR and CDR2 FQNEAQ (reference sequence). Between the trimmed V and J ends, which lost 2 bases and 3 bases, there was a span of 14 bases. This CDR3 region has 16 residues.

The chain uses TRBV5-4 and TRBJ1-2, with TRBD1 matching over 7 bases. Germline V lookup: CDR1 SGHNT, CDR2 YYREEE (reference sequence). This CDR3 spans 15 amino acids. With 6 bases clipped from V and 4 bases from J, the junction kept 12 bases outside the gene matches. Written as DNA, the CDR3 is TGTGCCAGCACCACCCAATCCACAGGGGTCTATGGCTACACCTTC. Its translation: CASTTQSTGVYGYTF.

The chain is built from TRBV7-8 and TRBJ2-5; 10 nucleotides line up with TRBD2. The ends lost 6 bases at V and 2 bases at J; junction bases unmatched: 15. Germline V gene lookup returns CDR1 SGHVS and CDR2 FQNEAQ. The CDR3 has 18 amino acids. The CDR3 spells CASRRDWWASGGQETQYF. DNA of the CDR3: TGTGCCAGCAGGCGAGACTGGTGGGCTAGCGGGGGACAAGAGACCCAGTACTTC.

This clone has only one observation. In DNA form, the CDR3 reads TGTGCCAGCAGCGTTAGGGACAGGGCAAATGAAAAACTGTTTTTT. It translates to CASSVRDRANEKLFF. V gene TRBV7-9 combines with J gene TRBJ1-4; 9 positions agree with TRBD1. Unmatched junction bases numbered 6, after V lost 5 bases and J lost 5 bases. The CDR3 is 15 amino acids. Germline V gene lookup returns CDR1 SEHNR and CDR2 FQNEAQ (reference sequence). The variable domain in full, with the rest retrieved from reference TRBV7-9 and TRBJ1-4, is DTGVSQNPRHKITKRGQNVTFRCDPISEHNRLYWYRQTLGQGPEFLTYFQNEAQLEKSRLLSDRFSAERPKGSFSTLEIQRTEQGDSAMYLCASSVRDRANEKLFFGSGTQLSVL.

This chain uses TRBV7-2 with TRBJ2-7; 8 bases fit TRBD2. V shed 5 bases, J shed 2 bases, and the junction held 8 bases outside the gene matches. CDR3 length: 15 amino acids. Germline assignment: CDR1 SGHTA and CDR2 FQGNSA. CDR3 sequence reads: CASSTESGGPYEQYF. CDR3 DNA: TGTGCCAGCAGCACCGAAAGCGGGGGCCCCTACGAGCAGTACTTC.

The chain links TRBV12-3 or TRBV12-4 to TRBJ1-1, with D perhaps TRBD1 (5 bases). The V gene lost 6 bases and the J gene lost 5 bases, with 10 bases spanning the gap. The CDR3 is made up of 12 amino acids. The CDR3 sequence: CASRPGGTEAFF. The CDR3, as DNA: TGTGCCAGCAGACCCGGGGGGACTGAAGCTTTCTTT.

The chain links TRBV19 to TRBJ1-1; 8 bases are shared with TRBD1. The CDR3 has 15 residues. V lost 4 bases, J lost 4 bases, and 8 bases stayed unmatched. Germline CDR1 reads LNHDA; CDR2 reads SQIVND (reference sequence). Written as DNA, the CDR3 is TGTGCCAGTAGTACTCAGGGGGCTGGGGTCACTGAAGCTTTCTTT. Its translation is CASSTQGAGVTEAFF.

J is TRBJ2-1 and V is TRBV10-3, with TRBD1 identical over 12 bases. Germline V gene data show CDR1 as ENHRY and CDR2 as SYGVKD. The CDR3 extends over 14 amino acids. Trimming at V came to 11 bases and at J to 8 bases, leaving 10 bases not matched to a gene. For the CDR3, the DNA is TGTGCCGCCCAGGGACAGGGGGCGGTGGATGAGCAGTTCTTC. Translation: CAAQGQGAVDEQFF.

The DNA for the CDR3 is TGTGCCAGCAGCTTAAGGGTGGGGAGTGGACAGGGGGCTATTCAGCCCCAGCATTTT. Protein product: CASSLRVGSGQGAIQPQHF. The genes are TRBV7-6 and TRBJ1-5; 11 bases agree with TRBD1. The V and J ends lost 2 bases and 6 bases, in that order; junction bases with no gene match: 15. Germline V lookup: CDR1 SGHVS, CDR2 FNYEAQ. The CDR3 totals 19 residues.

The chain carries TRBV30 and TRBJ2-1; weak D call: TRBD1 (5 bases). Germline V lookup: CDR1 GTSNPN, CDR2 SVGIG (reference sequence). There are 14 residues in the CDR3. V was clipped by 4 bases and J by 2 bases, with 12 bases between them. In nucleotides, the CDR3 is TGTGCCTGGAAGTCAGGGAAGGCCTACAATGAGCAGTTCTTC. It codes for CAWKSGKAYNEQFF.

J is TRBJ2-5 and V is TRBV7-6; perhaps TRBD1 as D (6 bases). Germline V gene data show CDR1 as SGHVS and CDR2 as FNYEAQ. The CDR3 is 15 amino acids. Between the trimmed V and J ends, which lost 0 bases and 2 bases, there was a span of 10 bases. This chain's CDR3 is CASSLAQGWQETQYF. The CDR3 DNA reads as TGTGCCAGCAGCTTAGCGCAGGGGTGGCAAGAGACCCAGTACTTC.

This chain joins TRBV12-3 or TRBV12-4 and TRBJ1-2, with D perhaps matching TRBD1 (5 bases). The CDR3 covers 13 residues. V lost 5 bases and J lost 4, with 11 bases in between. The CDR3 spells CASSPGGSYGYTF. The CDR3 DNA follows: TGTGCCAGCAGTCCCGGGGGATCCTATGGCTACACCTTC.

The chain joins TRBV5-1 to TRBJ1-1; D perhaps matches TRBD1 (6 bases). The germline V gene has CDR1 SGHRS and CDR2 YFSETQ. The CDR3 spans 13 residues. Trimming left V 2 bases short and J 7 bases short, with 12 bases between. The CDR3 DNA sequence: TGCGCCAGCAGCTTCAAGGGGGATGGTGAAGCTTTCTTT. Its translation is CASSFKGDGEAFF.

The rearrangement joins TRBV7-2 to TRBJ1-2; D might be TRBD1 (5 bases). CDR1 and CDR2 (germline): SGHTA, FQGNSA. The CDR3 is 14 amino acids. Deletions cut 4 bases from V and 5 bases from J, with 14 bases between. The CDR3 DNA reads TGTGCCAGCAGCTCCCCTGCAGGGCCTTATGGCTACACCTTC. Its protein is CASSSPAGPYGYTF. Based on the CDR3 plus reference TRBV7-2 and TRBJ1-2, the full variable domain is GAGVSQSPSNKVTEKGKDVELRCDPISGHTALYWYRQSLGQGLEFLIYFQGNSAPDKSGLPSDRFSAERTGGSVSTLTIQRTQQEDSAVYLCASSSPAGPYGYTFGSGTRLTVV.

CDR3 region: CASSLGQGARNEQFF. The CDR3 DNA follows: TGTGCCAGCAGCTTAGGACAGGGGGCGAGGAATGAGCAGTTCTTC. This chain connects TRBV7-9 to TRBJ2-1; 10 nucleotides align to TRBD1. The CDR3 loop spans 15 amino acids. Trimming cost V 1 base and J 7 bases; bases outside gene matches: 4. Per the germline V gene, CDR1 is SEHNR and CDR2 is FQNEAQ (reference sequence).

The V call is TRBV2, the J call TRBJ2-7; 10 positions match TRBD1. J gave up 6 bases and V 3 bases, and 5 bases lay outside the gene matches. CDR3 length equals 14 residues. Looked up from germline, CDR1 is SNHLY and CDR2 is FYNNEI. In nucleotides, the CDR3 is TGTGCCAGCAGTGATGACAGGGGGCGATCCGAGCAGTACTTC. Translated, it gives CASSDDRGRSEQYF. Together with reference TRBV2 and TRBJ2-7, the CDR3 gives the full variable domain: EPEVTQTPSHQVTQMGQEVILRCVPISNHLYFYWYRQILGQKVEFLVSFYNNEISEKSEIFDDQFSVERPDGSNFTLKIRSTKLEDSAMYFCASSDDRGRSEQYFGPGTRLTVT.

On this clone: In the same sample, other DNA sequences code for this CDR3. V gene TRBV10-3 combines with J gene TRBJ1-1, with 7 bases lining up with TRBD1. Per germline, CDR1 ENHRY and CDR2 SYGVKD. The CDR3 is 12 amino acids. With 5 bases clipped from V and 3 bases from J, the junction kept 0 bases outside the gene matches. CDR3 protein: CAISTGDTEAFF. The CDR3 bases are TGTGCCATCAGTACAGGGGACACTGAAGCTTTCTTT.

A remark on this clone: Different DNA sequences within this sample yield the same CDR3. The V gene is TRBV12-3 or TRBV12-4, the J gene TRBJ2-2; the D gene is possibly TRBD2 (5 bases). The CDR3 is 13 residues long. The ends were cut back, 3 bases at V and 7 bases at J, with 9 bases in the middle. The CDR3 protein is CASSLPGFGELFF. CDR3 DNA sequence: TGTGCCAGCAGTTTGCCGGGGTTCGGGGAGCTGTTTTTT.

The chain uses TRBV7-2 and TRBJ1-2; D is undetermined. Trimming removed 0 bases from V and 8 bases from J, with 10 bases in between. This CDR3 region has 13 residues. Per germline, CDR1 SGHTA and CDR2 FQGNSA. In DNA form, the CDR3 reads TGTGCCAGCAGCTTAGCGATCGGAGGGGGCTACACCTTC. It codes for CASSLAIGGGYTF.

This clone was recorded a few times. The chain's CDR3 is CASSESGGTFQETQYF. CDR3 bases: TGTGCCAGCAGTGAGTCGGGGGGGACCTTCCAAGAGACCCAGTACTTC. The chain joins TRBV2 to TRBJ2-5; 8 bases are a match to TRBD2. The CDR3 contains 16 residues. In germline, CDR1 is SNHLY, CDR2 FYNNEI. V lost 3 bases to trimming and J lost 1 base; unmatched junction nucleotides: 7. The entire variable domain, with the rest obtained from reference TRBV2 and TRBJ2-5, is as follows: EPEVTQTPSHQVTQMGQEVILRCVPISNHLYFYWYRQILGQKVEFLVSFYNNEISEKSEIFDDQFSVERPDGSNFTLKIRSTKLEDSAMYFCASSESGGTFQETQYFGPGTRLLVL.

The chain carries TRBV21-1 and TRBJ2-3; the table's D call, TRBD1, was not checked against the DNA. TRBV21-1 is listed as a pseudogene. This CDR3 is built from 14 residues. CDR3 coding DNA: TGTGCCAGCAGCAAGGATCACAGGTGCGATACGCAGTATTTT. It yields the protein CASSKDHRCDTQYF.

This chain joins TRBV5-1 and TRBJ2-7; weak D call: TRBD1 (6 bases). CDR1 and CDR2 (germline): SGHRS, YFSETQ. This CDR3 is 14 amino acids long. The germline V and J ends were trimmed by 2 bases and 0 bases, with 9 bases remaining between them. The DNA of the CDR3 is TGCGCCAGCAGCTTCACAGGGTTCTCCTACGAGCAGTACTTC. It is translated as CASSFTGFSYEQYF. The full variable domain, rest sourced from reference TRBV5-1 and TRBJ2-7, is KAGVTQTPRYLIKTRGQQVTLSCSPISGHRSVSWYQQTPGQGLQFLFEYFSETQRNKGNFPGRFSGRQFSNSRSEMNVSTLELGDSALYLCASSFTGFSYEQYFGPGTRLTVT.

The chain joins TRBV18 to TRBJ2-7, with 7 bases identical to TRBD1. CDR1 KGHSH and CDR2 LQKENI come from the germline V gene. This CDR3 contains 15 residues. After removal of 2 bases from V and 0 bases from J, the junction contained 4 bases not matched to a gene. CDR3 amino acids: CASSPAAGGSYEQYF. As DNA, the CDR3 is TGTGCCAGCTCACCAGCGGCAGGGGGCTCCTACGAGCAGTACTTC.